Shown below are 16 T cell receptor beta chains from a single sample sequenced in a study of blood T cell repertoires in COVID-19 (dated by TCRdb to 2020 to 2022). To prepare the library, the immunoSEQ multiplex PCR assay was applied. The table comes from immuneACCESS by way of TCRdb, which keeps in-frame sequences with V and J called. Part of the clones is missing from these tables; in studies checked, under half for an unresolved V gene and the rest for unknown reasons. The sample table records about 140,000 clones; approximately 88% of these occur just once. The ten largest clones represent about 10% of the sample. The sequenced sample was peripheral blood. All receptors come from a man in his sixties with active or convalescent COVID-19.

The rearrangement joins TRBV12-3 or TRBV12-4 to TRBJ2-7, with D perhaps matching TRBD1 (7 bases). V gave up 6 bases and J gave up 4 bases, with 10 bases separating them. The CDR3 extends over 12 amino acids. The DNA of the CDR3 is TGTGCCAGCAGCCAGGGGGGATACGAGCAGTACTTC. Translating it yields CASSQGGYEQYF.

For the CDR3, the DNA is TGTGCCAGCAGCTTAACCGGGACTAGCGGGAGTAATGAGCAGTTCTTC. It translates to CASSLTGTSGSNEQFF. The J gene is TRBJ2-1, the V gene TRBV7-3, with TRBD2 identical over 14 bases. V was pared by 0 bases and J by 7 bases, with 2 bases of the junction left unmatched. The CDR3 loop spans 16 amino acids. The germline V gene encodes CDR1 SGHTA and CDR2 FQGTGA.

This clone appeared a single time. The V gene is TRBV5-1, the J gene TRBJ2-2; the D gene is possibly TRBD2 (6 bases). Trimming removed 2 bases from V and 4 bases from J, with 9 bases in between. Germline CDR1 is SGHRS and CDR2 is YFSETQ. This CDR3 is built from 14 residues. The CDR3 sequence: CASSFSGTTGELFF. DNA of the CDR3: TGCGCCAGCAGCTTTAGCGGTACCACCGGGGAGCTGTTTTTT.

CDR3 sequence reads: CASRGVYRGPETQYF. CDR3 coding DNA: TGTGCCAGCAGAGGAGTCTACAGGGGGCCTGAGACCCAGTACTTC. The chain recombines TRBV6-6 with TRBJ2-5, with 9 positions matching TRBD1. CDR1 and CDR2 from the germline V gene are MNHNY and SVGAGI (reference sequence). CDR3 length equals 15 residues. V gave up 6 bases and J gave up 5 bases; unmatched junction bases: 10.

The chain links TRBV29-1 to TRBJ1-1; D is uncertain. Trimming took 7 bases from V and 4 from J, leaving 16 bases between them. Germline V gene sequence: CDR1 SQVTM, CDR2 ANQGSEA. The CDR3 runs to 13 residues. CDR3 residues: CSGLQLEGTEAFF. The CDR3 bases are TGCAGCGGCCTACAGTTAGAGGGCACTGAAGCTTTCTTT.

The V and J genes are TRBV2 and TRBJ2-1; TRBD2 is a possible D gene (6 bases). The germline gives CDR1 SNHLY, CDR2 FYNNEI. This CDR3 is built from 15 residues. Trimming removed 4 bases from V and 0 bases from J, with 10 bases in between. The chain's CDR3 is CASSALTSSYNEQFF. Written as DNA, the CDR3 is TGTGCCAGCAGTGCCCTGACTAGCTCCTACAATGAGCAGTTCTTC.

The V call is TRBV27, the J call TRBJ2-2, with D possibly matching TRBD2 (6 bases). Germline V gene sequence: CDR1 MNHEY, CDR2 SMNVEV (reference sequence). V dropped 5 bases and J dropped 5 bases, with 18 bases sitting between them. CDR3 length equals 16 residues. The CDR3 reads CASSIRREVRTGELFF. For the CDR3, the DNA is TGTGCCAGCAGTATCCGGAGGGAGGTCCGAACCGGGGAGCTGTTTTTT.

This chain joins TRBV7-9 and TRBJ2-5, with D maybe TRBD1 (5 bases). The CDR3 covers 14 residues. Between the trimmed V and J ends, which lost 4 bases and 2 bases, there was a span of 11 bases. Germline CDR1 and CDR2: SEHNR and FQNEAQ (reference sequence). This CDR3 is CASSSAGFQETQYF. The CDR3 nucleotides are TGTGCCAGCAGCTCCGCAGGGTTTCAAGAGACCCAGTACTTC.

The chain employs TRBV19 and TRBJ2-7; a weak D match, TRBD2 (6 bases). CDR3 length: 14 residues. Deletions cut 4 bases from V and 3 bases from J, with 13 bases between. The germline gives CDR1 LNHDA, CDR2 SQIVND (reference sequence). DNA for the CDR3: TGTGCCAGTAGTAGGGGCTGGGGGGACTACGAGCAGTACTTC. This translates into CASSRGWGDYEQYF.

This sequence joins TRBV5-1 and TRBJ2-7; D gene ambiguous. Germline CDR1 reads SGHRS; CDR2 reads YFSETQ. V lost 5 bases and J lost 1, with 10 bases in between. CDR3 length: 13 residues. The CDR3 reads CASSDGPSYEQYF. The CDR3 DNA sequence: TGCGCCAGCAGTGATGGGCCTTCCTACGAGCAGTACTTC.

This rearrangement joins TRBV27 to TRBJ2-2; 9 bases are shared with TRBD2. Per germline, CDR1 MNHEY and CDR2 SMNVEV (reference sequence). With V trimmed by 3 bases and J by 2 bases, 7 bases remained unmatched. The CDR3 loop spans 17 amino acids. CDR3 sequence reads: CASSLPGLALNTGELFF. The CDR3 coding sequence is TGTGCCAGCAGTTTGCCCGGACTAGCGCTCAACACCGGGGAGCTGTTTTTT.

This clone appeared once. The rearrangement uses TRBV10-3 and TRBJ1-1; weak D call: TRBD1 (5 bases). V dropped 0 bases and J dropped 1 base, with 27 bases sitting between them. This CDR3 has 21 residues. Germline assignment: CDR1 ENHRY and CDR2 SYGVKD. The CDR3 nucleotides read TGTGCCATCAGTGAGTCTTTAGGGACTGTACGACAGTTAATTGGGAACACTGAAGCTTTCTTT. The encoded protein is CAISESLGTVRQLIGNTEAFF.

The chain couples TRBV6-5 to TRBJ2-1; D is possibly TRBD2 (6 bases). Germline loops: CDR1 MNHEY, CDR2 SVGAGI. The V end was cut by 0 bases, the J end by 14 bases, with 11 bases between. The CDR3 is 12 amino acids. The CDR3 region is CASSYSEGLKFF. The CDR3 DNA is TGTGCCAGCAGTTACTCGGAGGGGTTAAAGTTCTTC.

In DNA form, the CDR3 reads TGTGCCAGCAGCTTAGCGGTTCAGGGGGTCACAGATACGCAGTATTTT. Translated, it gives CASSLAVQGVTDTQYF. The rearrangement uses TRBV7-3 and TRBJ2-3, with TRBD1 matching 7 bases. V lost 2 bases and J lost 2; bases outside the gene matches: 7. Germline values: CDR1 SGHTA, CDR2 FQGTGA. This CDR3 spans 16 amino acids. The full variable domain, with the rest looked up from reference TRBV7-3 and TRBJ2-3, is GAGVSQTPSNKVTEKGKYVELRCDPISGHTALYWYRQSLGQGPEFLIYFQGTGAADDSGLPNDRFFAVRPEGSVSTLKIQRTERGDSAVYLCASSLAVQGVTDTQYFGPGTRLTVL.

The CDR3 is CASSLGLAEETQYF. The CDR3 region has the DNA TGTGCCAGCAGTTTGGGACTAGCGGAAGAGACCCAGTACTTC. The chain carries TRBV6-2 or TRBV6-3 and TRBJ2-5; TRBD2 aligns across 11 bases. The V gene's germline CDR1 is MNHEY and CDR2 SVGEGT. The CDR3 runs 14 residues. V lost 4 bases to trimming and J lost 3 bases; unmatched junction nucleotides: 1.

The CDR3 protein is CASSGTWQSYNSPLHF. In DNA form, the CDR3 reads TGTGCCAGCAGTGGGACATGGCAATCCTATAATTCACCCCTCCACTTT. The chain recombines TRBV28 with TRBJ1-6; D is perhaps TRBD1 (6 bases). V was pared by 5 bases and J by 1 base, with 12 bases between. The germline V gene has CDR1 MDHEN and CDR2 SYDVKM. CDR3 length equals 16 residues.